The present entry profiles one T cell receptor (beta chain) with its context. The antigen remains unidentified. The sample is drawn from a study of cytomegalovirus exposure and HLA in healthy donors. Whole-study results and caveats: Analysis performed later found 16,951 TCR beta sequences associated with HLA alleles at 0.05 false discovery rate. Analyses of presence and absence presupposed an approximately uniform sequencing depth across donors. Reported performance of the classifier showed diagnosis of cytomegalovirus status with high specificity and sensitivity.

The CDR3 length is 15 residues. Trimming removed 2 bases from V and 3 bases from J, with 11 bases in between. Germline V gives CDR1 SNHLY, CDR2 FYNNEI. The PCR had 60 Vbeta and 13 Jbeta primers. TCRdb's copy holds only in-frame clones and misses some; the assay was immunoSEQ multiplex PCR. The sample lists tens of thousands of clones; about three quarters were seen once. Sequencing was done on a sample of PBMCs. The chain carries TRBV2 and TRBJ1-5, with D possibly being TRBD1 (5 bases). The receptor was derived from a man between 18 and 35 years old in good health and CMV-seronegative. In nucleotides, the CDR3 is TGTGCCAGCAGTGAACTACGGGGGACCAATCAGCCCCAGCATTTT. Encoded protein: CASSELRGTNQPQHF.